Listed here are 25 T cell receptor beta chains from one sample, sequenced in a study of CD8 T cells in ankylosing spondylitis. Via MiXCR, TCRdb re-called the 5' RACE reads, giving one row per CDR3 protein. This table has hundreds of thousands of distinct CDR3 sequences, around 9.2% appearing once. Sequences were obtained from blood, either unsorted or a sorted T cell fraction (not recorded which). These receptors were taken from a male donor with ankylosing spondylitis or in good health (not recorded which).

At least ten counts were recorded for this clonotype. The chain uses TRBV27 and TRBJ1-1; D perhaps matches TRBD1 (5 bases). Germline lookup yields CDR1 MNHEY and CDR2 SMNVEV (reference sequence). The CDR3 extends over 12 amino acids. V lost 9 bases and J lost 10, with 18 bases in between. The CDR3 bases are TGTGCCAGTAGGGACTTCCCGAGAAGAGCTTTCTTT. This sequence encodes CASRDFPRRAFF.

Many counts were recorded for this clonotype. The CDR3 here is CSARDSPRLADFF. The CDR3 nucleotides are TGCAGTGCTAGAGATTCCCCCCGACTAGCCGACTTCTTC. The V gene is TRBV20-1, the J gene TRBJ2-1; TRBD2 aligns across 7 bases. This CDR3 region has 13 residues. Germline CDR1 reads DFQATT; CDR2 reads SNEGSKA (reference sequence). After removal of 0 bases from V and 16 bases from J, the junction contained 12 bases not matched to a gene.

At least ten counts were recorded for this clonotype. This chain connects TRBV12-3 or TRBV12-4 to TRBJ2-1; a possible D gene is TRBD1 (6 bases). The CDR3 sequence is 15 residues long. The ends were cut back, 5 bases at V and 2 bases at J, with 13 bases in the middle. In nucleotides, the CDR3 is TGTGCCAGCAGTCCAGGGGTTGGCGCCTACAATGAGCAGTTCTTC. This sequence encodes CASSPGVGAYNEQFF.

This clonotype was recorded at least ten times. The CDR3 nucleotides read TGTGCCTGGAGTGTAAGGGGTGATTTTCTGTCGGAGACTGAAGCTTTCTTT. Translating it yields CAWSVRGDFLSETEAFF. The chain is built from TRBV30 and TRBJ1-1, with a tentative D call TRBD1 (5 bases). Between the trimmed V and J ends, which lost 0 bases and 5 bases, there was a span of 22 bases. From germline, CDR1 is GTSNPN and CDR2 SVGIG (reference sequence). This CDR3 spans 17 amino acids.

This clonotype was observed many times. CDR3: CASSGQSRTQYF. In DNA, the CDR3 is TGTGCCAGCAGCGGACAGTCAAGGACGCAGTATTTT. The V gene is TRBV6-2 or TRBV6-3, the J gene TRBJ2-3; possibly TRBD1 for D (6 bases). The length of the CDR3 is 12 residues. Germline V gene data show CDR1 as MNHEY and CDR2 as SVGEGT. The V end lost 6 bases, the J end lost 9 bases, and 13 bases lay between the germline ends.

This clonotype was observed at least ten times. The chain couples TRBV20-1 to TRBJ1-4; maybe TRBD1 (6 bases). Germline V gives CDR1 DFQATT, CDR2 SNEGSKA (reference sequence). V was clipped by 0 bases and J by 8 bases, with 13 bases between them. This CDR3 contains 14 residues. This CDR3 is CSAREGGPKEKLFF. CDR3 sequence (DNA): TGCAGTGCTAGAGAAGGGGGACCAAAGGAAAAACTGTTTTTT.

This clonotype was found many times. The V gene is TRBV12-3 or TRBV12-4, the J gene TRBJ2-6, with unresolved D. The CDR3 runs to 15 residues. V was trimmed by 1 base and J by 4 bases, leaving 8 bases between them. CDR3 bases: TGTGCCAGCAGTTTAGGTGTAACGGGGGCCAACGTCCTGACTTTC. Translating gives CASSLGVTGANVLTF.

This clonotype was seen more than once but under ten times. The gene calls are TRBV20-1 and TRBJ2-1; a possible D gene is TRBD2 (6 bases). Germline-derived CDR1 and CDR2 are DFQATT and SNEGSKA (reference sequence). V lost 5 bases and J 6 bases, leaving 11 bases between the germline ends. The CDR3 spans 12 residues. The CDR3 DNA follows: TGCAGTGCTTCTCGGGACTCCAATGAGCAGTTCTTC. Protein sequence: CSASRDSNEQFF.

There are many counts of this clonotype. V gene TRBV12-3 or TRBV12-4 combines with J gene TRBJ1-4; no definite D call. Trimming stripped 5 bases from V and 10 bases from J, with 14 bases between. This CDR3 spans 13 amino acids. CDR3 sequence: CASSPLGDGKLFF. CDR3 nucleotide sequence: TGTGCCAGCAGTCCCCTCGGGGATGGAAAACTGTTTTTT.

This clonotype occurred many times. The genes are TRBV12-3 or TRBV12-4 and TRBJ1-6; D is possibly TRBD1 (5 bases). The CDR3 has 17 amino acids. V lost 5 bases to trimming and J lost 9 bases, with 23 bases between them. As DNA, the CDR3 is TGTGCCAGCAGTCCCCAGGACGGGGGAAAGTTTCTTTCACCCCTCCACTTT. This gives the protein CASSPQDGGKFLSPLHF.

This clonotype appeared many times. The V gene is TRBV25-1, the J gene TRBJ2-4; D perhaps matches TRBD1 (6 bases). The CDR3 runs to 13 residues. V lost 10 bases and J lost 5, with 15 bases in between. The germline V gene encodes CDR1 MGHDK and CDR2 SYGVNS. The CDR3 DNA reads as TGTGCCACCCTGGGACAAGACCAAAACATTCAGTACTTC. Protein product: CATLGQDQNIQYF.

At least ten counts were recorded for this clonotype. V gene TRBV12-3 or TRBV12-4 combines with J gene TRBJ1-1, with D unclear. The CDR3 length is 16 residues. Trimming pared 6 bases from V and 1 base from J, leaving 18 bases between. The CDR3 protein is CASSPVETEWNTEAFF. As DNA, the CDR3 is TGTGCCAGCAGCCCGGTGGAAACAGAGTGGAACACTGAAGCTTTCTTT.

Ten or more counts support this clonotype. The CDR3 is CASTGPYSQGNTIYF. DNA of the CDR3: TGTGCCAGCACAGGACCTTACTCCCAGGGAAACACCATATATTTT. The rearrangement uses TRBV12-3 or TRBV12-4 and TRBJ1-3; D ambiguous. V lost 7 bases to trimming and J lost 4 bases, with 17 bases between them. The length of the CDR3 is 15 residues.

This clonotype was counted many times. The V call is TRBV4-3, the J call TRBJ2-3; TRBD2 aligns across 8 bases. This CDR3 is 15 amino acids long. V was pared by 8 bases and J by 7 bases, with 14 bases of the junction left unmatched. Germline V gene data show CDR1 as LGHNA and CDR2 as YSLEER. CDR3 in amino acids: CASYQTSAGPHTQYF. Here the CDR3 DNA reads TGCGCCAGCTACCAGACTAGCGCGGGGCCCCATACGCAGTATTTT.

This clonotype was counted ten times or more. The junction departs from the called germline gene at one end, perhaps through a read error. The V gene is TRBV7-7, the J gene TRBJ2-5; 8 bases line up with TRBD2. The CDR3 runs to 15 residues. Germline V CDR1 and CDR2: SSHAT, FNYEAQ (reference sequence). The CDR3 is CASSLGIAGTETQYF. CDR3 sequence (DNA): TGTGCTAGCAGCTTAGGGATAGCGGGGACGGAGACCCAGTACTTC.

This clonotype was counted at least ten times. The chain couples TRBV11-1 to TRBJ1-1, with D maybe TRBD1 (5 bases). V shed 2 bases and J shed 5 bases, with 12 bases lying between them. This CDR3 region has 14 residues. Germline V gene sequence: CDR1 SGHAT, CDR2 FQDESV (reference sequence). The CDR3 coding sequence is TGTGCCAGCAGCTTAACCAGGGCGGGAACTGAAGCTTTCTTT. This codes for CASSLTRAGTEAFF.

This clonotype was seen ten or more times. The chain employs TRBV2 and TRBJ1-2, with D maybe TRBD1 (5 bases). The CDR3 contains 15 residues. The V gene's germline CDR1 is SNHLY and CDR2 FYNNEI. V shed 3 bases and J shed 4 bases, with 15 bases lying between them. The CDR3 DNA reads as TGTGCCAGCAGTGATGACAACAGGCGGGTCTATGGCTACACCTTC. It translates to CASSDDNRRVYGYTF.

This clonotype was detected ten times or more. The chain employs TRBV12-3 or TRBV12-4 and TRBJ1-1; D is perhaps TRBD1 (6 bases). The CDR3 consists of 14 residues. V shed 5 bases and J shed 6 bases, with 16 bases lying between them. CDR3 region: CASSRQAGEAEAFF. In DNA, the CDR3 is TGTGCCAGCAGTAGACAGGCGGGGGAAGCTGAAGCTTTCTTT.

In its sample, this clonotype was seen a few times. V usage is TRBV5-6 and J usage is TRBJ2-3, with 7 bases matching TRBD1. This CDR3 comprises 16 residues. Germline V lookup: CDR1 SGHDT, CDR2 YYEEEE. The J segment lost 5 bases and the V segment lost 2 bases, leaving 11 bases of the junction unmatched. CDR3 loop: CASSLYRQGRRDTQYF. The DNA for the CDR3 is TGTGCCAGCAGCTTATACCGACAGGGTCGTCGAGATACGCAGTATTTT.

At least ten counts were recorded for this clonotype. The chain employs TRBV7-8 and TRBJ1-5, with a tentative D call TRBD1 (6 bases). The V gene's germline CDR1 is SGHVS and CDR2 FQNEAQ. The V end lost 1 base, the J end lost 0 bases, and 16 bases lay between the germline ends. The CDR3 sequence is 18 residues long. The CDR3 loop reads CASSLVDRGHYSNQPQHF. CDR3 DNA: TGTGCCAGCAGCTTAGTTGATAGGGGACATTATAGCAATCAGCCCCAGCATTTT. Supplemented by reference TRBV7-8 and TRBJ1-5, the full variable domain reads GAGVSQSPRYKVAKRGQDVALRCDPISGHVSLFWYQQALGQGPEFLTYFQNEAQLDKSGLPSDRFFAERPEGSVSTLKIQRTQQEDSAVYLCASSLVDRGHYSNQPQHFGDGTRLSIL.

Many counts were recorded for this clonotype. The chain carries TRBV6-1 and TRBJ2-1; 7 bases agree with TRBD2. Germline V gene data show CDR1 as MNHNS and CDR2 as SASEGT. With 4 bases clipped from V and 10 bases from J, the junction kept 10 bases outside the gene matches. This CDR3 is built from 14 residues. CDR3 in amino acids: CASSGWDYSWEQFF. CDR3 in DNA: TGTGCCAGCAGTGGGTGGGACTACTCCTGGGAGCAGTTCTTC.

This clonotype was recorded at least ten times. The chain is built from TRBV20-1 and TRBJ1-6, with D tentatively TRBD1 (5 bases). The V gene lost 3 bases and the J gene lost 5 bases, with 11 bases spanning the gap. Per germline, CDR1 DFQATT and CDR2 SNEGSKA (reference sequence). The CDR3 loop spans 14 amino acids. CDR3 in DNA: TGCAGTGCTAGGGGGGGTTTGAATAATTCACCCCTCCACTTT. Translation gives CSARGGLNNSPLHF.

This clonotype has a count of ten or more. J is TRBJ2-1 and V is TRBV7-3, with 9 bases identical to TRBD1. This CDR3 comprises 16 residues. The J segment lost 3 bases and the V segment lost 4 bases, leaving 7 bases of the junction unmatched. Germline values: CDR1 SGHTA, CDR2 FQGTGA. The CDR3 sequence is CASSSSGTGIYNEQFF. For the CDR3, the DNA is TGTGCCAGCAGCTCCTCCGGGACAGGGATCTACAATGAGCAGTTCTTC.

This clonotype came up many times. This sequence joins TRBV18 and TRBJ2-1; TRBD2 matches 8 bases. Germline CDR1 KGHSH, CDR2 LQKENI. The CDR3 runs 18 residues. With 2 bases clipped from V and 5 bases from J, the junction kept 14 bases outside the gene matches. DNA for the CDR3: TGTGCCAGCTCACCAGACTCTACTAGCGGTGGGGGGCACAATGAGCAGTTCTTC. Residues: CASSPDSTSGGGHNEQFF.

This clonotype was recorded at least ten times. The chain uses TRBV5-6 and TRBJ1-1; 10 bases fit TRBD1. Germline trimming cut 0 bases from V and 6 bases from J; bases unmatched to any gene: 2. Germline V gene sequence: CDR1 SGHDT, CDR2 YYEEEE. The CDR3 length is 14 residues. CDR3 bases: TGTGCCAGCAGCTTGGGACAGGGGGCCTCTGAAGCTTTCTTT. Its protein is CASSLGQGASEAFF. The whole variable domain, filled in from reference TRBV5-6 and TRBJ1-1, reads DAGVTQSPTHLIKTRGQQVTLRCSPKSGHDTVSWYQQALGQGPQFIFQYYEEEERQRGNFPDRFSGHQFPNYSSELNVNALLLGDSALYLCASSLGQGASEAFFGQGTRLTVV.